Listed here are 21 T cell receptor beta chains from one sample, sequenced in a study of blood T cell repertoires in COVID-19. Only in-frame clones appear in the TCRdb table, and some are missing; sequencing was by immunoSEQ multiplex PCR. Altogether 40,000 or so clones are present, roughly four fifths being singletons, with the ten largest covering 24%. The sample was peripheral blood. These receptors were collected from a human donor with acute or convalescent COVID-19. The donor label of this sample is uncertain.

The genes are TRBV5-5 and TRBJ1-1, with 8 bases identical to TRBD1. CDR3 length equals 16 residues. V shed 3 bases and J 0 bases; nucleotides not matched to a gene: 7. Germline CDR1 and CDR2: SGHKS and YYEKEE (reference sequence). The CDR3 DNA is TGTGCCAGCAGCTCAACAGGGGGGAGGGTGAACACTGAAGCTTTCTTT. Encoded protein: CASSSTGGRVNTEAFF.

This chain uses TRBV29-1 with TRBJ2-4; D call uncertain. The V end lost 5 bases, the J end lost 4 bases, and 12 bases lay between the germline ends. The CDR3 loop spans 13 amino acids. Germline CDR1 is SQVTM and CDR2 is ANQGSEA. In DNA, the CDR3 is TGCAGCGTTTGGGTACAGCTAAAAAACATTCAGTACTTC. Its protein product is CSVWVQLKNIQYF. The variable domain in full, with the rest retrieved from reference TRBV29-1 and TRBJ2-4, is SAVISQKPSRDICQRGTSLTIQCQVDSQVTMMFWYRQQPGQSLTLIATANQGSEATYESGFVIDKFPISRPNLTFSTLTVSNMSPEDSSIYLCSVWVQLKNIQYFGAGTRLSVL.

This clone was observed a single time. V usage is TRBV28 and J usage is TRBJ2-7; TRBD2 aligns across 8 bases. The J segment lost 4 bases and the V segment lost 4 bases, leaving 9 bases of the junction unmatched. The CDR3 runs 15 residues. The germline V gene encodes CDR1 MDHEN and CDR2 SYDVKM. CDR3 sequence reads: CASSSAIAGKYEQYF. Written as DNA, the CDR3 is TGTGCCAGCAGTTCCGCTATAGCGGGGAAATACGAGCAGTACTTC. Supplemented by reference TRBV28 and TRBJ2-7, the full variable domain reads DVKVTQSSRYLVKRTGEKVFLECVQDMDHENMFWYRQDPGLGLRLIYFSYDVKMKEKGDIPEGYSVSREKKERFSLILESASTNQTSMYLCASSSAIAGKYEQYFGPGTRLTVT.

In nucleotides, the CDR3 is TGCGCCAGCAGTGAGTCGAGGGTGAATGAGCAGTTCTTC. Translating it yields CASSESRVNEQFF. V and J are TRBV10-2 and TRBJ2-1; a weak D match, TRBD2 (5 bases). The CDR3 extends over 13 amino acids. Trimming cost V 0 bases and J 7 bases, with 7 bases left between them. Germline V CDR1 and CDR2: WSHSY, SAAADI.

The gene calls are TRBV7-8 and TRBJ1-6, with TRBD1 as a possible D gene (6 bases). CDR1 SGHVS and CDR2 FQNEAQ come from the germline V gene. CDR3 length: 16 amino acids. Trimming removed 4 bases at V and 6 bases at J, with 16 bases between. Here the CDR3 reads CASSSGQKYGNSPLHF. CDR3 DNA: TGTGCCAGCAGCTCTGGACAGAAGTACGGTAATTCACCCCTCCACTTT.

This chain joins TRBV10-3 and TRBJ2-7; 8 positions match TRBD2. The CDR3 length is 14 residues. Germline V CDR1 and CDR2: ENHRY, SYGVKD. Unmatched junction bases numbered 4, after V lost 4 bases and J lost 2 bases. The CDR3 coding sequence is TGTGCCATCAGTGGACGGGAGGGAACCTACGAGCAGTACTTC. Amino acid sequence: CAISGREGTYEQYF.

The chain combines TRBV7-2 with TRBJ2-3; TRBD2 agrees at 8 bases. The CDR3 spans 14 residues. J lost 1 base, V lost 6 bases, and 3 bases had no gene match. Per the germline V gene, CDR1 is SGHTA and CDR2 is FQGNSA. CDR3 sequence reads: CASSQAGGTDTQYF. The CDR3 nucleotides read TGTGCCAGCAGTCAAGCGGGGGGCACAGATACGCAGTATTTT.

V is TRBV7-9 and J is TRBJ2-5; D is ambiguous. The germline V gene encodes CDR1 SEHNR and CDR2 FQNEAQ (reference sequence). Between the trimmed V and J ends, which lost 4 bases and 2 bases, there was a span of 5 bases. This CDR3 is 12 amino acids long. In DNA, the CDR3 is TGTGCCAGCAGCTCCAATCAAGAGACCCAGTACTTC. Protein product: CASSSNQETQYF.

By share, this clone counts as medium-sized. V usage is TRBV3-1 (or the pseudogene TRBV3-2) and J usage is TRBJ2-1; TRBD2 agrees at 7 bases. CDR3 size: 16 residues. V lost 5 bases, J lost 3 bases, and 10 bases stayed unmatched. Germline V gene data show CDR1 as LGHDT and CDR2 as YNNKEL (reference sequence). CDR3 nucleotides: TGTGCCAGCAGCTCACTAGCGTCGGGTGACTACAATGAGCAGTTCTTC. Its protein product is CASSSLASGDYNEQFF.

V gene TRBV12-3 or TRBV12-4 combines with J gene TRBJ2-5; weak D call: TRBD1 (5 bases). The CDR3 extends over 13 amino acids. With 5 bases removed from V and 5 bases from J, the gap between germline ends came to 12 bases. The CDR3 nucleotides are TGTGCCAGCAGTACCAGGGTCGGTGAGACCCAGTACTTC. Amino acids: CASSTRVGETQYF.

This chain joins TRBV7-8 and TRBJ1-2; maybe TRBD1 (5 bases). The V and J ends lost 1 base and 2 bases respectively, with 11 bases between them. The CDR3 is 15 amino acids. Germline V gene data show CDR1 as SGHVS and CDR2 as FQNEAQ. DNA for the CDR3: TGTGCCAGCAGCTTAGGAGTGGCAGGGAACTATGGCTACACCTTC. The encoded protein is CASSLGVAGNYGYTF.

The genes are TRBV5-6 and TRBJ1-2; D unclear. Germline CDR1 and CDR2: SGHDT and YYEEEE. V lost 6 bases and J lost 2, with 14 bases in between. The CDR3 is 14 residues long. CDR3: CASTGPRGNYGYTF. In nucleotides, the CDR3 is TGTGCCAGCACCGGGCCTCGAGGGAACTATGGCTACACCTTC.

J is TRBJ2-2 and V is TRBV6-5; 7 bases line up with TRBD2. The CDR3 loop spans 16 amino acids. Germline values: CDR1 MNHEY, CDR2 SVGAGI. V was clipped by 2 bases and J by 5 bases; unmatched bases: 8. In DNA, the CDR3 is TGTGCCAGCAGTTACCTCCGGGCGGGGGAGACCGGGGAGCTGTTTTTT. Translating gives CASSYLRAGETGELFF.

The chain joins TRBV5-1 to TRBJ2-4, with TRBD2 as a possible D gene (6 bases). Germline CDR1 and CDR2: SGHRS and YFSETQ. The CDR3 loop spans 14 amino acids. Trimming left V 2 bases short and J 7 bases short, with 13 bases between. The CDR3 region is CASSLDGDLNIQYF. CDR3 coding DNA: TGCGCCAGCAGCTTAGACGGGGACTTGAACATTCAGTACTTC.

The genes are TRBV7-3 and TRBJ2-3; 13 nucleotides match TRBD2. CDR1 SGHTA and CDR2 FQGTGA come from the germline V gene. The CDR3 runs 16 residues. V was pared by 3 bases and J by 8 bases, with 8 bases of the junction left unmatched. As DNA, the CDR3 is TGTGCCAGCAGCTTCGGACTAGCGGGAGCGGTGGGTACGCAGTATTTT. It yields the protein CASSFGLAGAVGTQYF.

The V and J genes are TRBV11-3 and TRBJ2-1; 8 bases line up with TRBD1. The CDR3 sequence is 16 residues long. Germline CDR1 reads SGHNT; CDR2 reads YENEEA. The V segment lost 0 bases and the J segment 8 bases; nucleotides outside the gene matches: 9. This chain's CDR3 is CASSLEVRTGFDEQFF. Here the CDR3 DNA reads TGTGCCAGCAGCTTAGAAGTGAGGACAGGGTTCGATGAGCAGTTCTTC.

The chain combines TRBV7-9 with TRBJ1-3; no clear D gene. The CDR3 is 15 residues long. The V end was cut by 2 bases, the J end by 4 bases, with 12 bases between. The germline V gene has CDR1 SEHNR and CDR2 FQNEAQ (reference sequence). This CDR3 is CASSLSPLQGNTIYF. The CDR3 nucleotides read TGTGCCAGCAGCTTAAGCCCTTTGCAAGGAAACACCATATATTTT.

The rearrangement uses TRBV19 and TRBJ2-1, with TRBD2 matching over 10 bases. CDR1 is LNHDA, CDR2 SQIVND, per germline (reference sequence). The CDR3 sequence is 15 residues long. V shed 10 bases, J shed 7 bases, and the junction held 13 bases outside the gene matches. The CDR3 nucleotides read TGTGCCACTCTAAAGCGGGAGGGCTCGGGGAATGAGCAGTTCTTC. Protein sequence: CATLKREGSGNEQFF.

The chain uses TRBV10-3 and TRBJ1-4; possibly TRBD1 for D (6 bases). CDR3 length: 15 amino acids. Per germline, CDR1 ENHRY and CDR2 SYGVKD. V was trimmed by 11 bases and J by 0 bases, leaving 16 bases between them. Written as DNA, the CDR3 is TGTGCCGTTAGCGACAGGCTGGCAACTAATGAAAAACTGTTTTTT. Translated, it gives CAVSDRLATNEKLFF.

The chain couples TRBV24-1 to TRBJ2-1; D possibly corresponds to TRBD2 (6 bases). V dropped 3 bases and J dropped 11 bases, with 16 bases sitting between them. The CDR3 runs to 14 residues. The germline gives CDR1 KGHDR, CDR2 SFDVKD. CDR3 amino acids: CATSDNNRGRQQFF. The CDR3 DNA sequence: TGTGCCACCAGTGATAATAACCGGGGGAGGCAGCAGTTCTTC.

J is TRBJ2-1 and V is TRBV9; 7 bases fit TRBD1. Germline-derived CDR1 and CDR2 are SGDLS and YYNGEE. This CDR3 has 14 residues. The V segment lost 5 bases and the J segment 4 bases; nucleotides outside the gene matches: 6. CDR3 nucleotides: TGTGCCAGCAGAGCCGGGACAGAGTACAATGAGCAGTTCTTC. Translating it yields CASRAGTEYNEQFF.